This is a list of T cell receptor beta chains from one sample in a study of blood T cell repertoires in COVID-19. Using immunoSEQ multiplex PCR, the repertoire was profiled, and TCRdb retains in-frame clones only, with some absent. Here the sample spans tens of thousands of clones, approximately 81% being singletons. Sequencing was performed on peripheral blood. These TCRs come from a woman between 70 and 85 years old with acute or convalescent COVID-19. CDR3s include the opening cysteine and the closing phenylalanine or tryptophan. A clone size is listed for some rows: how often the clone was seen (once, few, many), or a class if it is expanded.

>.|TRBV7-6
CASHGLAKETQYF
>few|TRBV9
CASSDPGPLGHYHGYTF
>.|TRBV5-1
CASREGVADTQYF
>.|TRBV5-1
CASSLEGQRTTEAFF
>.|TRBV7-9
CASSLGQGAKMTETQYF
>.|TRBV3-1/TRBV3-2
CASSHVQGARFGYTF
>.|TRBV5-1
CASSRGSDTGELFF
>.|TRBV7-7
CASSRDGQPQETQYF
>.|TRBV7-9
CASSLGLRMGNTEAFF
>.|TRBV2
CASSAYSNQPQHF
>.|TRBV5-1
CASSLVNGVQETQYF
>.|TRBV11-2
CASSYRGVNNSGNTIYF
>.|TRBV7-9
CASSFGGTEEGEKLFF
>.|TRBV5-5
CASSLIWGSEAFF
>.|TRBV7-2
CASSLLGEAGETQYF
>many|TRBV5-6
CASSLRLQGEKLFF
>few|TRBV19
CASVAGQGYNEQFF
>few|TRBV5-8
CASSLRQGAKGYTF
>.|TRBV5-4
CASSFQGNTEAFF
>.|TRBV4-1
CASSQGGLAGWNEQFF
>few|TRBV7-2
CASSSGLAGETDTQYF
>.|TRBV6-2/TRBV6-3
CASSYGAGTIEQFF
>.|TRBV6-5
CASRRDRGYTGELFF
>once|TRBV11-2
CASSLAENTEAFF
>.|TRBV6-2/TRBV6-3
CASSYSGAAQSQHF
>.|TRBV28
CASSFSASGGARETQYF
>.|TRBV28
CASSLRDRGRQNTEAFF
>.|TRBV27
CASSLSKTGGGTQYF
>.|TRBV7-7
CASSSQRESDTQYF
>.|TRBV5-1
CASSLEHYNEQFF
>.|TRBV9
CASSIGSTDTQYF
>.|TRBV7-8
CASSLGLTPYGYTF
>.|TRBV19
CASSSVRPGANVLTF
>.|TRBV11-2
CASSRQGLSGNTIYF
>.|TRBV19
CTSSMSGTDTQYF
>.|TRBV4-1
CASSPSGTPTDTQYF
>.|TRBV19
CASSIDGAYNSPLHF
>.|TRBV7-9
CASSSEYNSPLHF
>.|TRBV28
CASSLAQGGTEAFF
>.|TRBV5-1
CASSPGVAGALQYF
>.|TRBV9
CASSVSQGFSSGNTIYF
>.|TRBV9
CASSPDRGDTQYF
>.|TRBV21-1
CASSSPIQNNQPQHF
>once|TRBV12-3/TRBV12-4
CASSFRGYNEQFF
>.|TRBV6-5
CASSSVSGGGYGYTF
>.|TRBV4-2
CASVGVPGAGELFF
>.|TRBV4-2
CASSQEGGLVQPQHF
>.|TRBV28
CASSPGQGMKTQYF
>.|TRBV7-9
CASSWTGMNTEAFF
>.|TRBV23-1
CASDAQGSGNTIYF
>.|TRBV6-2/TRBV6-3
CASSYPGTGKGLWRNTEAFF
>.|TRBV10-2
CASSDLGLQNTGELFF
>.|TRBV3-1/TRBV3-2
CASSLRSGLTGELFF
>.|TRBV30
CAWSVMGLNGYTF
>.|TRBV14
CASSQEPVISGELFF